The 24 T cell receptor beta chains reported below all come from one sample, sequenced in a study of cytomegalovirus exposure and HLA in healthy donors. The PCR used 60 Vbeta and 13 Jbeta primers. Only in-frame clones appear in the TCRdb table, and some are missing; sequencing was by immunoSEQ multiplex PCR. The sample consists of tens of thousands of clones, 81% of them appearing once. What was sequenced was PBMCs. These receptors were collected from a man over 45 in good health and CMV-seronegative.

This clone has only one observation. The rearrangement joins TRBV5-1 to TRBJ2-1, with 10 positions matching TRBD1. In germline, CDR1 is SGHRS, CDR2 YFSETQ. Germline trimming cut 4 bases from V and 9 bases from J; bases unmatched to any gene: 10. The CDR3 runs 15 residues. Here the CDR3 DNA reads TGCGCCAGCAGCGGCGGGACAGGGGAGTTAAGTGAGCAGTTCTTC. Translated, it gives CASSGGTGELSEQFF.

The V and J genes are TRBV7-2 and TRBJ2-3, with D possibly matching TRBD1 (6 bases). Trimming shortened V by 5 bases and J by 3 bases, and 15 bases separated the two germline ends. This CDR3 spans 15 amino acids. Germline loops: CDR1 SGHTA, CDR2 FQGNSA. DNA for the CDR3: TGTGCCAGCAGCCCCCGACAGGTATCGACAGATACGCAGTATTTT. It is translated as CASSPRQVSTDTQYF.

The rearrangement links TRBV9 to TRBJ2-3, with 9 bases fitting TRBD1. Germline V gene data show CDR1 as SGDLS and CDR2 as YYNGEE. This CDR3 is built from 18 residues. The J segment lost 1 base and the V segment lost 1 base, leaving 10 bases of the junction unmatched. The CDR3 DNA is TGTGCCAGCAGCGTAATGGGGACAGGGCTATTGGGCACAGATACGCAGTATTTT. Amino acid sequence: CASSVMGTGLLGTDTQYF.

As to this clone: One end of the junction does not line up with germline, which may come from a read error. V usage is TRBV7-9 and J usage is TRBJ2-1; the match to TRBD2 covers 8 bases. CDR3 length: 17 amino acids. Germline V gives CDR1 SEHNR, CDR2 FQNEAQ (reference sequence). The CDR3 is CSSSLGTGLVSYNEQFF. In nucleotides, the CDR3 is TGTTCCAGCAGCTTAGGTACGGGACTAGTGTCCTACAATGAGCAGTTCTTC.

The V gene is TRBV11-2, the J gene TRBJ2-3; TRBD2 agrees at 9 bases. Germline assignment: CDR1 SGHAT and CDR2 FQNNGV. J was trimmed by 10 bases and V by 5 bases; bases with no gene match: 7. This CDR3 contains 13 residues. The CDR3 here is CASSLGLAVAQYF. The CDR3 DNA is TGTGCCAGCAGCCTGGGACTAGCAGTCGCGCAGTATTTT.

The CDR3 sequence is CASRFRDRGRRLNSNQPQHF. In DNA form, the CDR3 reads TGTGCCAGCAGATTCCGGGACAGGGGGCGACGATTAAATAGCAATCAGCCCCAGCATTTT. The chain recombines TRBV6-8 with TRBJ1-5; 12 nucleotides align to TRBD1. The CDR3 extends over 20 amino acids. Unmatched junction bases numbered 15, after V lost 6 bases and J lost 0 bases. Germline V CDR1 and CDR2: MNHGY, SAAAGT.

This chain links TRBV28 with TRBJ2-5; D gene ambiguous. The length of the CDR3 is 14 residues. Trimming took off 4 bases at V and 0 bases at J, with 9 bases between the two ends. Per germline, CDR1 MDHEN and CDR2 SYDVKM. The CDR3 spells CASSSPYDQETQYF. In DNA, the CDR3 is TGTGCCAGCAGTTCTCCCTACGACCAAGAGACCCAGTACTTC.

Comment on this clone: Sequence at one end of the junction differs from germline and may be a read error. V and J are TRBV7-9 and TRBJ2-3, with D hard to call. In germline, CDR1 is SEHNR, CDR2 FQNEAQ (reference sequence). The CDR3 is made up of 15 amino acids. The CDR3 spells CSSSPRRSSTDTQYF. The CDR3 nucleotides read TGTTCCAGCAGCCCTCGCCGTAGCAGCACAGATACGCAGTATTTT.

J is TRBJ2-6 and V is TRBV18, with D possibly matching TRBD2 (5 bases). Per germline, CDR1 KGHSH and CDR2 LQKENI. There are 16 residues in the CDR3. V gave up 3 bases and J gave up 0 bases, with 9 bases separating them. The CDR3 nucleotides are TGTGCCAGCTCACCGCCCACTAGCTCTGGGGCCAACGTCCTGACTTTC. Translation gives CASSPPTSSGANVLTF.

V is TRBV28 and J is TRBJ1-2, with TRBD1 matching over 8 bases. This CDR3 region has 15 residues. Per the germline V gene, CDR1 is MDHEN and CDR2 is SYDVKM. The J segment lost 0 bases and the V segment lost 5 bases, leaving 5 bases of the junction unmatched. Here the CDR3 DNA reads TGTGCCAGCAGTACCTCAGGGGGCCCTAACTATGGCTACACCTTC. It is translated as CASSTSGGPNYGYTF.

The CDR3 nucleotides are TGTGCCAGCAGCTTAGAAGGGGGCCGGGAGGCTTTCTTT. It yields the protein CASSLEGGREAFF. V and J are TRBV11-3 and TRBJ1-1; the match to TRBD1 covers 7 bases. Per the germline V gene, CDR1 is SGHNT and CDR2 is YENEEA. This CDR3 comprises 13 residues. J was trimmed by 11 bases and V by 0 bases; bases with no gene match: 6.

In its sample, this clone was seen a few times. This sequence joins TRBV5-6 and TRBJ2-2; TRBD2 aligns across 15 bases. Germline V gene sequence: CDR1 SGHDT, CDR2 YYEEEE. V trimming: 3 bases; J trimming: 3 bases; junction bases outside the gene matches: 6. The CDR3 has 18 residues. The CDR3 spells CASSYRTSGRADTGELFF. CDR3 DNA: TGTGCCAGCAGCTATCGGACTAGCGGGAGGGCCGACACCGGGGAGCTGTTTTTT.

The CDR3 nucleotides read TGTGCCAGCAGTTTCGGGACAGGAGCGAATTCACCCCTCCACTTT. It translates to CASSFGTGANSPLHF. The J gene is TRBJ1-6, the V gene TRBV27; TRBD1 aligns across 8 bases. V shed 3 bases, J shed 7 bases, and the junction held 5 bases outside the gene matches. The CDR3 consists of 15 residues. Germline lookup yields CDR1 MNHEY and CDR2 SMNVEV (reference sequence).

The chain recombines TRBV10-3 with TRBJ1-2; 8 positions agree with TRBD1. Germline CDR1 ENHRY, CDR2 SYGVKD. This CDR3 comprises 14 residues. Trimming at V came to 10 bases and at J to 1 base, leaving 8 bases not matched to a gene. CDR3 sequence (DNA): TGTGCCACTAGGGGACAGGTCATTAACTATGGCTACACCTTC. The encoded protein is CATRGQVINYGYTF.

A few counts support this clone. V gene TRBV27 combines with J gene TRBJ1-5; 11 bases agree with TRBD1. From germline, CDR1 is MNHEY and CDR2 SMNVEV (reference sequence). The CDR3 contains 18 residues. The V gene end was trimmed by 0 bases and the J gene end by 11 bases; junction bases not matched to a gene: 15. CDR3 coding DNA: TGTGCCAGCAGTTTATCGGGGACAGGGGGGCCGAAGACGGATGCCCAGCATTTT. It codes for CASSLSGTGGPKTDAQHF.

The CDR3 DNA is TGTGCCAGCTCATCTCAGGGTGACGAGCAGTACTTC. Residues: CASSSQGDEQYF. The chain uses TRBV18 and TRBJ2-7; maybe TRBD1 (5 bases). The germline gives CDR1 KGHSH, CDR2 LQKENI. This CDR3 is 12 amino acids long. V was shortened by 5 bases and J by 5 bases, with 10 bases between the two germline ends.

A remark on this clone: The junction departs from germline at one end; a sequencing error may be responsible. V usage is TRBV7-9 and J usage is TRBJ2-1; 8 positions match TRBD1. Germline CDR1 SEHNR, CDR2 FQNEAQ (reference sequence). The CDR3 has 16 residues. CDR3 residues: CSSDWGTGTVYNEQFF. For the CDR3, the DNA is TGTTCCAGCGATTGGGGGACAGGTACCGTTTACAATGAGCAGTTCTTC.

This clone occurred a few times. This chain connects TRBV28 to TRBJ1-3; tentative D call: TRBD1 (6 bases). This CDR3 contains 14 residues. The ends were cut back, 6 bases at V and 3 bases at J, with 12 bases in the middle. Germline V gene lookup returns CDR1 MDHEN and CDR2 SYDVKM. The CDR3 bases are TGTGCCAGCAGCCTGACAGGACTTGGAAACACCATATATTTT. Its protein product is CASSLTGLGNTIYF.

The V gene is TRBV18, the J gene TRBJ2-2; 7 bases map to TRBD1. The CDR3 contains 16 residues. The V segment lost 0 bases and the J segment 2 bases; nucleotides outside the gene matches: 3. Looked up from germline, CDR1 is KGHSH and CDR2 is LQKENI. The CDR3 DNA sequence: TGTGCCAGCTCACCACCGGGACAGATAAACACCGGGGAGCTGTTTTTT. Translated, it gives CASSPPGQINTGELFF.

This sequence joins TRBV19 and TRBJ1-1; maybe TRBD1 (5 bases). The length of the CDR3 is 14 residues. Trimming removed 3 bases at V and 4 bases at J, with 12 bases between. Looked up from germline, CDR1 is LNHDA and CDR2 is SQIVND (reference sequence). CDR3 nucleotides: TGTGCCAGTAGTATGGCCGGGGGAATCACTGAAGCTTTCTTT. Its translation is CASSMAGGITEAFF.

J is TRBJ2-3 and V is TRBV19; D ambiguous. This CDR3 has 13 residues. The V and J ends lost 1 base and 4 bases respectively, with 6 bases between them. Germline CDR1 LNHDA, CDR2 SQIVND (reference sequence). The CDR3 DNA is TGTGCCAGTAGTATAGTGCAGGCAGATACGCAGTATTTT. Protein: CASSIVQADTQYF.

The DNA for the CDR3 is TGTGCCAGCAGCTTGGCGGGGGGGGCCGGGGAGACCCAGTACTTC. This translates into CASSLAGGAGETQYF. This chain links TRBV7-2 with TRBJ2-5, with 9 nucleotides matching TRBD2. From germline, CDR1 is SGHTA and CDR2 FQGNSA. This CDR3 spans 15 amino acids. The J segment lost 5 bases and the V segment lost 3 bases, leaving 7 bases of the junction unmatched. The whole variable domain, filled in from reference TRBV7-2 and TRBJ2-5, reads GAGVSQSPSNKVTEKGKDVELRCDPISGHTALYWYRQSLGQGLEFLIYFQGNSAPDKSGLPSDRFSAERTGGSVSTLTIQRTQQEDSAVYLCASSLAGGAGETQYFGPGTRLLVL.

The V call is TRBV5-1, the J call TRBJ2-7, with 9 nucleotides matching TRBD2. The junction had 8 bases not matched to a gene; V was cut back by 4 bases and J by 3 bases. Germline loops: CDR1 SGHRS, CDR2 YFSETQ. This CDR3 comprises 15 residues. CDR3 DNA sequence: TGCGCCAGCAGCAAGGGACTAGCAGAAAACTACGAGCAGTACTTC. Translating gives CASSKGLAENYEQYF.

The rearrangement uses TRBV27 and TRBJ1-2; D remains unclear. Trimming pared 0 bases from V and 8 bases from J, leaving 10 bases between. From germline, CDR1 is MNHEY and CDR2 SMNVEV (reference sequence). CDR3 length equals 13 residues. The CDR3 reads CASSLSLTTGYTF. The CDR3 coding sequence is TGTGCCAGCAGTTTATCCCTGACAACCGGCTACACCTTC.